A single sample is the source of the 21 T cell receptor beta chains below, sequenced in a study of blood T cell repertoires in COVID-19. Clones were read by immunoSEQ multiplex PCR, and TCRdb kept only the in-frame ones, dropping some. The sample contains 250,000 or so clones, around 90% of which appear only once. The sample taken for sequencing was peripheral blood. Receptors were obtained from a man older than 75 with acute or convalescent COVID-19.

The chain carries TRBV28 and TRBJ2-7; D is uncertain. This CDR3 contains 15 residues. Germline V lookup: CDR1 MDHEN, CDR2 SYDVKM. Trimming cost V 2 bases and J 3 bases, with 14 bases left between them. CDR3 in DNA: TGTGCCAGCAGTTTAGGATCTCCGCCGGGCTACGAGCAGTACTTC. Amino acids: CASSLGSPPGYEQYF.

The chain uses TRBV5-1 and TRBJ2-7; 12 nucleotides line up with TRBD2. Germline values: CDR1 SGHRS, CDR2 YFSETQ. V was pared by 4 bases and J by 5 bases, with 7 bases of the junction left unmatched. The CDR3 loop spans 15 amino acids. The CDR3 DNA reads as TGCGCCAGCAGCCGAAGGACTAGCGGGATCGACGAGCAGTACTTC. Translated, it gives CASSRRTSGIDEQYF.

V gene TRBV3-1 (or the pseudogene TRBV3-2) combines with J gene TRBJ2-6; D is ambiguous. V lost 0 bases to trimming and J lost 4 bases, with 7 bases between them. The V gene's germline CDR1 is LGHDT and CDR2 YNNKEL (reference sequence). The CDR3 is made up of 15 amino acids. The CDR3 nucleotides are TGTGCCAGCAGCCAAGACAACTCGGGGGCCAACGTCCTGACTTTC. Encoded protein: CASSQDNSGANVLTF.

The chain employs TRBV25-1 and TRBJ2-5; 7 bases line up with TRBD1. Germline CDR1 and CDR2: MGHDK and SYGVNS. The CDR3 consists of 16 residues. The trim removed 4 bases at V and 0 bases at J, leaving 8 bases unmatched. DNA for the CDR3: TGTGCCAGCAGTGGCCGACAGGGACCTTACCAAGAGACCCAGTACTTC. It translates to CASSGRQGPYQETQYF.

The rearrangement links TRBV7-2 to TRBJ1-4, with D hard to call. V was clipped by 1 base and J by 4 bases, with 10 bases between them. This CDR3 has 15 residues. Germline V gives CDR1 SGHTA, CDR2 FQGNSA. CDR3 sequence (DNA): TGTGCCAGCAGCTTAGATCCTAACTTTAATGAAAAACTGTTTTTT. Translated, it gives CASSLDPNFNEKLFF.

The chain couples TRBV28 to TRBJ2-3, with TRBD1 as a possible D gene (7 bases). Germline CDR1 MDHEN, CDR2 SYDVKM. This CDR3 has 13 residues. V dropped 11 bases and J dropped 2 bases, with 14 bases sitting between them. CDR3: CASGRGDTDTQYF. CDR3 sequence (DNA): TGTGCCTCCGGCAGGGGGGACACAGATACGCAGTATTTT.

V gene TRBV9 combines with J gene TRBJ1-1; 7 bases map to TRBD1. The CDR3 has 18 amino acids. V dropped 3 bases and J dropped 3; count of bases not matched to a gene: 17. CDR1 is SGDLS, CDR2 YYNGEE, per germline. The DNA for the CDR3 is TGTGCCAGCAGCGATAATCCCCGGGACAGATCCCCCGACACTGAAGCTTTCTTT. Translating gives CASSDNPRDRSPDTEAFF. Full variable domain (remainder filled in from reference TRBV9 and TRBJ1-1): DSGVTQTPKHLITATGQRVTLRCSPRSGDLSVYWYQQSLDQGLQFLIQYYNGEERAKGNILERFSAQQFPDLHSELNLSSLELGDSALYFCASSDNPRDRSPDTEAFFGQGTRLTVV.

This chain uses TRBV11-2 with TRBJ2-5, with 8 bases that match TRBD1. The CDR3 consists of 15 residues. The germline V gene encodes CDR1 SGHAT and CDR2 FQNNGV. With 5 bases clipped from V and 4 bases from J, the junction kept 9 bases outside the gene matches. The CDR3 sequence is CASSLVRGLRETQYF. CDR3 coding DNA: TGTGCCAGCAGCCTGGTCAGGGGGCTTCGAGAGACCCAGTACTTC.

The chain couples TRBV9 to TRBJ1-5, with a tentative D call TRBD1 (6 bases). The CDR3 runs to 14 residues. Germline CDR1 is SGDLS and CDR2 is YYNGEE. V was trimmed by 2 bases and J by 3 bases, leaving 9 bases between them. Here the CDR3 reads CASSVGTINQPQHF. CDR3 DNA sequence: TGTGCCAGCAGCGTCGGGACAATCAATCAGCCCCAGCATTTT.

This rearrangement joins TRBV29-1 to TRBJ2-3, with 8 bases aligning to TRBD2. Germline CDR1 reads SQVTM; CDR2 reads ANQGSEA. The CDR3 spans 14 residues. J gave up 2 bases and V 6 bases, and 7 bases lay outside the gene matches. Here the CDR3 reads CSVLRLATTDTQYF. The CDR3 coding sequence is TGCAGCGTCCTAAGACTAGCGACCACAGATACGCAGTATTTT.

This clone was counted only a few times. The CDR3 coding sequence is TGTGCCAGCAGCCAAGCGGCTAGCGGGAGCTACGAGCAGTACTTC. It specifies CASSQAASGSYEQYF. The chain recombines TRBV4-2 with TRBJ2-7; TRBD2 matches 10 bases. V was pared by 1 base and J by 3 bases, with 3 bases of the junction left unmatched. The CDR3 loop spans 15 amino acids. Germline-derived CDR1 and CDR2 are LGHNA and YNFKEQ.

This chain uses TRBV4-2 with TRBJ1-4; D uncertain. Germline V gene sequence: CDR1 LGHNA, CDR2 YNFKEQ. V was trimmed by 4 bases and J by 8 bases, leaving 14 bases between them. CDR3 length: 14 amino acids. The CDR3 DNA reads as TGTGCCAGCAGCCTCAATCCGGGTTTGGAAAAACTGTTTTTT. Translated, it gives CASSLNPGLEKLFF.

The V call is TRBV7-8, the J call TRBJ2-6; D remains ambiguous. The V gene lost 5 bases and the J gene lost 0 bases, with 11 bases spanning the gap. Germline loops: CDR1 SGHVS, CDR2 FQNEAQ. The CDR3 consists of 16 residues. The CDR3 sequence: CASSRDWISGANVLTF. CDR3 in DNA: TGTGCCAGCAGCCGCGACTGGATCTCTGGGGCCAACGTCCTGACTTTC.

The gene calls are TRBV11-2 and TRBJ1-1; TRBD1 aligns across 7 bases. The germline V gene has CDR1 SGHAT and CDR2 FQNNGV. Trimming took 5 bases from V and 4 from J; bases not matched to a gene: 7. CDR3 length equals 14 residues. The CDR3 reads CASSKQGRGTEAFF. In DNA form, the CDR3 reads TGTGCCAGCAGCAAACAGGGGAGAGGCACTGAAGCTTTCTTT.

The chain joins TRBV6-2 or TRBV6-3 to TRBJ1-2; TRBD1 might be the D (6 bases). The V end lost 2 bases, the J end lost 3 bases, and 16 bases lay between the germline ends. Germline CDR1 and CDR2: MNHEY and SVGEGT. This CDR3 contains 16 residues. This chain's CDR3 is CASSYLGTIVYYGYTF. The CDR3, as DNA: TGTGCCAGCAGTTACCTCGGGACAATCGTCTACTATGGCTACACCTTC.

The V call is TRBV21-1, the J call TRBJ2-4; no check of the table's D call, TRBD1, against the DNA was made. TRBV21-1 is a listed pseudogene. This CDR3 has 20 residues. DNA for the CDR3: TGTGCCAGCAGCCTCATTGCCCAGGGGGCGCGGGAGTGGGGCAAAAACATTCAGTACTTC. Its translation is CASSLIAQGAREWGKNIQYF.

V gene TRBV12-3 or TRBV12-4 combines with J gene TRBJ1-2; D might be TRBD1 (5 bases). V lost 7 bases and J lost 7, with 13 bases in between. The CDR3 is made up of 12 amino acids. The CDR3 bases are TGTGCCAGCATTCAGTCGGGGGGTGGCTACACCTTC. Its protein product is CASIQSGGGYTF.

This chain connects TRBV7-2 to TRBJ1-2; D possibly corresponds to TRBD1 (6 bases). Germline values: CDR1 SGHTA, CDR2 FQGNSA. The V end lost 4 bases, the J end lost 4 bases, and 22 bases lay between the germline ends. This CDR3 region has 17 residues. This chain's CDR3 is CASSSYGTKAGGYGYTF. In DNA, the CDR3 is TGTGCCAGCAGCTCTTACGGGACAAAAGCAGGTGGCTATGGCTACACCTTC.

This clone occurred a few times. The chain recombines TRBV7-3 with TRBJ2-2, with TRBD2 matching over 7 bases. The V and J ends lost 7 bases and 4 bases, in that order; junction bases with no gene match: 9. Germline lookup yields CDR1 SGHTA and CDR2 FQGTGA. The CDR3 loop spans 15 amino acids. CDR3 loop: CASTLGGSGTGELFF. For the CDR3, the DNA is TGTGCCAGCACCCTGGGGGGGTCGGGCACCGGGGAGCTGTTTTTT.

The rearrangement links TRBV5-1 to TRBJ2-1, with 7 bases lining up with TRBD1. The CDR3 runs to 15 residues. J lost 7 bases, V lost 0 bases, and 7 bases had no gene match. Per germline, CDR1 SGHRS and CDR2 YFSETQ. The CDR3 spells CASSLATAGGNEQFF. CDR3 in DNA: TGCGCCAGCAGCTTGGCCACGGCAGGGGGTAATGAGCAGTTCTTC.

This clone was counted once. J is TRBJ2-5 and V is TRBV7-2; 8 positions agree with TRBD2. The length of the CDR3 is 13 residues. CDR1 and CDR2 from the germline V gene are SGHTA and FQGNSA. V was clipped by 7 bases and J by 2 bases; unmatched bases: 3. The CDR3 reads CASKLAGQETQYF. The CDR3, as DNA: TGTGCCAGCAAGCTAGCGGGTCAAGAGACCCAGTACTTC. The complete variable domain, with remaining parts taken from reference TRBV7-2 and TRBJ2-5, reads GAGVSQSPSNKVTEKGKDVELRCDPISGHTALYWYRQSLGQGLEFLIYFQGNSAPDKSGLPSDRFSAERTGGSVSTLTIQRTQQEDSAVYLCASKLAGQETQYFGPGTRLLVL.